Each of the 27 T cell receptor beta chains below was sequenced from the same sample in a study of blood T cell repertoires in COVID-19. Produced via immunoSEQ multiplex PCR; TCRdb's table is partial and in-frame only. The data contain about 240,000 clones, about nine tenths of them singletons. The sequenced material came from peripheral blood. These receptors originate from a man between 60 and 70 years old who had recovered from COVID-19.

The V call is TRBV6-6, the J call TRBJ1-2; 10 bases are a match to TRBD1. This CDR3 is 15 amino acids long. Germline-derived CDR1 and CDR2 are MNHNY and SVGAGI (reference sequence). The junction had 11 bases not matched to a gene; V was cut back by 6 bases and J by 7 bases. CDR3 nucleotides: TGTGCCAGCAGCAATACCCGGGACAGGGGCACTGGCTACACCTTC. Protein sequence: CASSNTRDRGTGYTF.

J is TRBJ1-2 and V is TRBV7-9; D remains unclear. This CDR3 spans 13 amino acids. Per germline, CDR1 SEHNR and CDR2 FQNEAQ (reference sequence). With 3 bases removed from V and 7 bases from J, the gap between germline ends came to 12 bases. Written as DNA, the CDR3 is TGTGCCAGCAGCTTGCGGGAAGCTGCTGGCTACACCTTC. It yields the protein CASSLREAAGYTF. The full variable domain, rest sourced from reference TRBV7-9 and TRBJ1-2, is DTGVSQNPRHKITKRGQNVTFRCDPISEHNRLYWYRQTLGQGPEFLTYFQNEAQLEKSRLLSDRFSAERPKGSFSTLEIQRTEQGDSAMYLCASSLREAAGYTFGSGTRLTVV.

As to this clone: Other DNA sequences in this sample translate to the same CDR3. The V and J genes are TRBV24-1 and TRBJ2-3; no clear D gene. V was cut by 2 bases and J by 2 bases, with 4 bases left in between. Germline assignment: CDR1 KGHDR and CDR2 SFDVKD. CDR3 length: 13 amino acids. The CDR3 sequence is CATSDYNTDTQYF. In DNA form, the CDR3 reads TGTGCCACCAGTGATTACAACACAGATACGCAGTATTTT.

This rearrangement joins TRBV7-9 to TRBJ2-3, with TRBD2 identical over 9 bases. Germline V gives CDR1 SEHNR, CDR2 FQNEAQ (reference sequence). With V trimmed by 10 bases and J by 9 bases, 11 bases remained unmatched. The CDR3 has 13 amino acids. Here the CDR3 DNA reads TGTGCCACCGGCGGGGGGGCCACTCGGACGCAGTATTTT. The encoded protein is CATGGGATRTQYF.

The chain uses TRBV27 and TRBJ2-7; possibly TRBD2 for D (6 bases). This CDR3 region has 15 residues. Trimming pared 8 bases from V and 7 bases from J, leaving 24 bases between. The V gene's germline CDR1 is MNHEY and CDR2 SMNVEV (reference sequence). The CDR3 region has the DNA TGTGCCAGCGCCACCTGGGACTCCCCCCGTGGGGAGCAGTACTTC. This sequence encodes CASATWDSPRGEQYF.

The chain carries TRBV3-1 (or the pseudogene TRBV3-2) and TRBJ1-5; the D is unclear. Germline-derived CDR1 and CDR2 are LGHDT and YNNKEL (reference sequence). The CDR3 is 15 amino acids. Trimming took off 1 base at V and 1 base at J, with 8 bases between the two ends. The DNA for the CDR3 is TGTGCCAGCAGCCAAGTCCCCGGGAGCAATCAGCCCCAGCATTTT. The encoded protein is CASSQVPGSNQPQHF.

The V call is TRBV5-1, the J call TRBJ2-2; TRBD1 is a possible D gene (6 bases). Trimming cost V 3 bases and J 3 bases, with 12 bases left between them. The CDR3 runs to 15 residues. The germline gives CDR1 SGHRS, CDR2 YFSETQ. CDR3 in amino acids: CASSSRGSDTGELFF. In DNA, the CDR3 is TGCGCCAGCAGCTCCAGGGGTTCCGACACCGGGGAGCTGTTTTTT. Based on the CDR3 plus reference TRBV5-1 and TRBJ2-2, the full variable domain is KAGVTQTPRYLIKTRGQQVTLSCSPISGHRSVSWYQQTPGQGLQFLFEYFSETQRNKGNFPGRFSGRQFSNSRSEMNVSTLELGDSALYLCASSSRGSDTGELFFGEGSRLTVL.

The chain employs TRBV9 and TRBJ1-2, with 8 bases that match TRBD1. CDR1 and CDR2 from the germline V gene are SGDLS and YYNGEE. There are 14 residues in the CDR3. V was clipped by 7 bases and J by 0 bases; unmatched bases: 5. The CDR3 region has the DNA TGTGCCAGCTACGGACAGGGAGCTAACTATGGCTACACCTTC. This encodes CASYGQGANYGYTF.

Only a few counts were recorded for this clone. The chain is built from TRBV6-1 and TRBJ1-4; D not resolved. Trimming took off 3 bases at V and 10 bases at J, with 15 bases between the two ends. Germline CDR1 MNHNS, CDR2 SASEGT. The CDR3 is 14 amino acids. In DNA, the CDR3 is TGTGCCAGCAGTGAGGTCGGAAGACAACGAAAACTGTTTTTT. Amino acid sequence: CASSEVGRQRKLFF.

The chain combines TRBV14 with TRBJ2-7; 7 positions agree with TRBD1. V gave up 8 bases and J gave up 2 bases; unmatched junction bases: 9. The CDR3 covers 14 residues. The germline gives CDR1 SGHDN, CDR2 FVKESK. CDR3 nucleotides: TGTGCCAGCGCTCCGCGTCAGGGGGCCTACGAGCAGTACTTC. Translation gives CASAPRQGAYEQYF.

The chain couples TRBV24-1 to TRBJ2-3; D uncertain. CDR1 and CDR2 (germline): KGHDR, SFDVKD. This CDR3 comprises 13 residues. Trimming removed 0 bases at V and 3 bases at J, with 3 bases between. In DNA form, the CDR3 reads TGTGCCACCAGTGATTTGCTGACAGATACGCAGTATTTT. Protein sequence: CATSDLLTDTQYF.

The rearrangement uses TRBV3-1 (or the pseudogene TRBV3-2) and TRBJ2-5, with TRBD2 matching 10 bases. Trimming cost V 4 bases and J 5 bases; bases outside gene matches: 7. This CDR3 spans 15 amino acids. Germline V gene data show CDR1 as LGHDT and CDR2 as YNNKEL (reference sequence). Here the CDR3 DNA reads TGTGCCAGCAGCCTATCGAGGACTAGCGGCGAGACCCAGTACTTC. It is translated as CASSLSRTSGETQYF.

This chain links TRBV10-3 with TRBJ2-1, with TRBD2 as a possible D gene (7 bases). Germline V gene lookup returns CDR1 ENHRY and CDR2 SYGVKD. V lost 2 bases and J lost 9, with 17 bases in between. There are 15 residues in the CDR3. The CDR3 spells CAISEQSGGPGEQFF. CDR3 bases: TGTGCCATCAGTGAGCAATCGGGGGGCCCCGGTGAGCAGTTCTTC.

This chain links TRBV7-9 with TRBJ2-7; TRBD1 matches at 9 bases. The germline CDR1 and CDR2 sequences are SEHNR and FQNEAQ (reference sequence). The V gene end was trimmed by 4 bases and the J gene end by 5 bases; junction bases not matched to a gene: 6. The CDR3 extends over 14 amino acids. CDR3 sequence: CASSWTGVENEQYF. CDR3 sequence (DNA): TGTGCCAGCAGCTGGACAGGGGTGGAAAACGAGCAGTACTTC.

The chain carries TRBV7-2 and TRBJ1-6; the match to TRBD1 covers 7 bases. After removal of 6 bases from V and 10 bases from J, the junction contained 6 bases not matched to a gene. The CDR3 consists of 13 residues. Germline V gene lookup returns CDR1 SGHTA and CDR2 FQGNSA. CDR3 sequence (DNA): TGTGCCAGCAGTTCCCAGGGGGTCTCACCCCTCCACTTT. It yields the protein CASSSQGVSPLHF.

J is TRBJ2-7 and V is TRBV4-1; 10 nucleotides agree with TRBD1. This CDR3 contains 14 residues. Germline-derived CDR1 and CDR2 are MGHRA and YSYEKL. V was clipped by 4 bases and J by 5 bases; unmatched bases: 5. CDR3 nucleotides: TGCGCCAGCAGCCTGGGACAGGGGAGGAACGAGCAGTACTTC. Its translation: CASSLGQGRNEQYF.

The chain carries TRBV30 and TRBJ2-7; D gene ambiguous. Germline CDR1 GTSNPN, CDR2 SVGIG (reference sequence). The CDR3 length is 12 residues. This chain's CDR3 is CGGGPNSYEQYV. CDR3 coding DNA: TGTGGAGGCGGCCCGAACTCCTACGAGCAGTACGTC.

J is TRBJ1-2 and V is TRBV27, with TRBD1 matching 8 bases. The V gene end was trimmed by 1 base and the J gene end by 0 bases; junction bases not matched to a gene: 4. The V gene's germline CDR1 is MNHEY and CDR2 SMNVEV (reference sequence). The CDR3 has 16 amino acids. The CDR3 loop reads CASSLLADRANYGYTF. The CDR3 DNA is TGTGCCAGCAGTTTATTAGCGGACAGGGCTAACTATGGCTACACCTTC.

CDR3 residues: CASSREPDTQYF. CDR3 sequence (DNA): TGTGCCAGCAGCCGCGAGCCCGATACGCAGTATTTT. The chain employs TRBV28 and TRBJ2-3; D is uncertain. This CDR3 contains 12 residues. Trimming shortened V by 6 bases and J by 6 bases, and 10 bases separated the two germline ends. Germline V gene data show CDR1 as MDHEN and CDR2 as SYDVKM. Based on the CDR3 plus reference TRBV28 and TRBJ2-3, the full variable domain is DVKVTQSSRYLVKRTGEKVFLECVQDMDHENMFWYRQDPGLGLRLIYFSYDVKMKEKGDIPEGYSVSREKKERFSLILESASTNQTSMYLCASSREPDTQYFGPGTRLTVL.

The chain combines TRBV7-9 with TRBJ1-4; D not certain. The CDR3 runs 14 residues. CDR1 SEHNR and CDR2 FQNEAQ come from the germline V gene (reference sequence). The V and J ends lost 6 bases and 0 bases respectively, with 8 bases between them. CDR3 coding DNA: TGTGCCAGCAGACAAGTTGCAACTAATGAAAAACTGTTTTTT. Its translation: CASRQVATNEKLFF.

This chain uses TRBV5-1 with TRBJ2-1; the D is unclear. The CDR3 sequence is 15 residues long. Germline CDR1 and CDR2: SGHRS and YFSETQ. V was clipped by 4 bases and J by 4 bases, with 15 bases between them. The CDR3 spells CASSRRLSYYNEQFF. DNA for the CDR3: TGCGCCAGCAGCCGGCGACTCTCCTATTACAATGAGCAGTTCTTC.

This chain joins TRBV6-5 and TRBJ1-5; TRBD1 agrees at 7 bases. This CDR3 contains 14 residues. V was clipped by 4 bases and J by 6 bases; unmatched bases: 6. CDR1 MNHEY and CDR2 SVGAGI come from the germline V gene. CDR3 region: CASSWTGGSQPQHF. The CDR3 nucleotides read TGTGCCAGCAGTTGGACAGGAGGGAGTCAGCCCCAGCATTTT.

For this clone: The same CDR3 also results from other DNA sequences found in this sample. V and J are TRBV5-1 and TRBJ2-2; tentative D call: TRBD1 (5 bases). V dropped 1 base and J dropped 2 bases, with 9 bases sitting between them. Germline V lookup: CDR1 SGHRS, CDR2 YFSETQ. The CDR3 runs to 15 residues. CDR3 DNA: TGCGCCAGCAGCTTGAGGCAGGGTAACACCGGGGAGCTGTTTTTT. Its translation is CASSLRQGNTGELFF. Drawing the rest from reference TRBV5-1 and TRBJ2-2, the complete variable domain is KAGVTQTPRYLIKTRGQQVTLSCSPISGHRSVSWYQQTPGQGLQFLFEYFSETQRNKGNFPGRFSGRQFSNSRSEMNVSTLELGDSALYLCASSLRQGNTGELFFGEGSRLTVL.

The chain joins TRBV7-2 to TRBJ2-1, with D maybe TRBD2 (6 bases). V lost 5 bases, J lost 3 bases, and 11 bases lay in between. Germline CDR1 is SGHTA and CDR2 is FQGNSA. This CDR3 spans 14 amino acids. The CDR3 spells CASSPGLLYNEQFF. The CDR3 DNA follows: TGTGCCAGCAGCCCGGGACTCCTCTACAATGAGCAGTTCTTC.

This clone came up a few times. The chain has TRBV19 and TRBJ1-3; TRBD1 matches at 8 bases. Unmatched junction bases numbered 11, after V lost 6 bases and J lost 4 bases. CDR1 and CDR2 (germline): LNHDA, SQIVND (reference sequence). This CDR3 comprises 16 residues. CDR3 sequence reads: CASRTIRGPNGNTIYF. The CDR3 DNA is TGTGCCAGTAGAACAATCAGGGGGCCTAACGGAAACACCATATATTTT.

The gene calls are TRBV20-1 and TRBJ2-2; a weak D match, TRBD2 (6 bases). Germline V CDR1 and CDR2: DFQATT, SNEGSKA (reference sequence). This CDR3 comprises 11 residues. The V gene lost 3 bases and the J gene lost 7 bases, with 6 bases spanning the gap. Written as DNA, the CDR3 is TGCAGTGCTAGGGGAGGCGGGGAGCTGTTTTTT. Translation: CSARGGGELFF.

The chain joins TRBV5-1 to TRBJ2-6, with D hard to call. Trimming left V 0 bases short and J 0 bases short, with 13 bases between. CDR1 is SGHRS, CDR2 YFSETQ, per germline. This CDR3 has 18 residues. The CDR3: CASSLDFVSYSGANVLTF. CDR3 nucleotide sequence: TGCGCCAGCAGCTTGGATTTCGTAAGCTACTCTGGGGCCAACGTCCTGACTTTC.